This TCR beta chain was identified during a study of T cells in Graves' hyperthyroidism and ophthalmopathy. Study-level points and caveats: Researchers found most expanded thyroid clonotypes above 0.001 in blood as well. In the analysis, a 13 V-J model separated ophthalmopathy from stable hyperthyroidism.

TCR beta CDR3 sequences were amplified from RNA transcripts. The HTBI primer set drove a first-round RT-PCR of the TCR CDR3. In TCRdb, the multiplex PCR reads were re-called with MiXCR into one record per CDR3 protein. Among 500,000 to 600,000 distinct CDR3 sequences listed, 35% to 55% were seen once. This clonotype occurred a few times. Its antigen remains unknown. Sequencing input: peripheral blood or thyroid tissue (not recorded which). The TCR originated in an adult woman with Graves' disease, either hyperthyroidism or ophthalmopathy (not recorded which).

The CDR3 is CAWRGSLTGELFF. CDR3 coding DNA: TGTGCCTGGAGGGGGTCGCTTACCGGGGAGCTGTTTTTT. The chain is built from TRBV30 and TRBJ2-2; D is unresolved. With 3 bases removed from V and 5 bases from J, the gap between germline ends came to 10 bases. The CDR3 is made up of 13 amino acids. Germline V gene data show CDR1 as GTSNPN and CDR2 as SVGIG (reference sequence).